This T cell receptor (beta chain) comes out of a study of shared T cell receptors in the human thymus. TCRdb's copy holds only in-frame clones and misses some; the assay was immunoSEQ multiplex PCR. The table has hundreds of thousands of clones, 85% to 90% seen once. V was shortened by 0 bases and J by 0 bases, with 12 bases between the two germline ends. Germline V gives CDR1 MGHRA, CDR2 YSYEKL. The CDR3 spans 17 residues. The same sample was also studied in work on human thymus T cells. That paper states: Corrective heart surgery yielded resections, and these provided the thymus tissue. Gene usage (both V and J) appeared biased in thymic and blood repertoires. The related literature has documented a marked overlap of thymic repertoires among unrelated individuals.

V usage is TRBV4-1 and J usage is TRBJ2-1; D gene ambiguous. Sequencing was done on a sample of thymocytes. The TCR was taken from a boy under two years old with a congenital heart defect. CDR3 in DNA: TGCGCCAGCAGCCAAGACCACGTCGCGAGCTCCTACAATGAGCAGTTCTTC. Its protein product is CASSQDHVASSYNEQFF.